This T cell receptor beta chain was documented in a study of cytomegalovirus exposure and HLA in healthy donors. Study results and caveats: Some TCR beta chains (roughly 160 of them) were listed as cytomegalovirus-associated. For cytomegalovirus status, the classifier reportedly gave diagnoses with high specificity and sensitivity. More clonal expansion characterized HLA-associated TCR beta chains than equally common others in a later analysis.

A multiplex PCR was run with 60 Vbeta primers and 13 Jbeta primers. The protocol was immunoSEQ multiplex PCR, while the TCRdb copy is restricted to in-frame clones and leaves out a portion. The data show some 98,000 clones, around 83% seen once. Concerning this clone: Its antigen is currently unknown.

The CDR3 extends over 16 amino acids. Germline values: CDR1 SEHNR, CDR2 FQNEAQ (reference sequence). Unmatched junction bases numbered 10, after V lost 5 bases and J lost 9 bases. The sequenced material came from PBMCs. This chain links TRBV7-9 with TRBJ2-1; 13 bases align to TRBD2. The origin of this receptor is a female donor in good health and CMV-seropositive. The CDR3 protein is CASSGTGTSGNREQFF. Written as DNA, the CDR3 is TGTGCCAGCAGCGGAACCGGGACTAGCGGGAATCGTGAGCAGTTCTTC.